This T cell receptor beta chain is from a study of a mutant IDH1 vaccine in newly diagnosed glioma. General study findings and limits: Among patients, 93.3% showed immune responses induced by the vaccine.

The time point is: baseline, week 1 (first vaccination visit). Treatment here: pre-vaccination baseline after standard-of-care therapy. Method: immunoSEQ multiplex PCR; TCRdb's copy keeps in-frame clones and lacks some. This sample carries approximately 70,000 clones, 79% of them seen once, and the ten largest clones take around 8.5%. CDR3 length: 13 amino acids. Trimming cost V 7 bases and J 2 bases; bases outside gene matches: 3. CDR1 is SNHLY, CDR2 FYNNEI, per germline. Note on this clone: No antigen is known for it.

The sequence came from a man aged 50 to 60 with glioma. This chain links TRBV2 with TRBJ2-7; TRBD1 aligns across 9 bases. The sequences come from PBMCs, collected from a glioma patient treated with radiotherapy, temozolomide or both. CDR3 bases: TGTGCCAGCAATCGACAGGGGGCCTACGAGCAGTACTTC. It translates to CASNRQGAYEQYF.